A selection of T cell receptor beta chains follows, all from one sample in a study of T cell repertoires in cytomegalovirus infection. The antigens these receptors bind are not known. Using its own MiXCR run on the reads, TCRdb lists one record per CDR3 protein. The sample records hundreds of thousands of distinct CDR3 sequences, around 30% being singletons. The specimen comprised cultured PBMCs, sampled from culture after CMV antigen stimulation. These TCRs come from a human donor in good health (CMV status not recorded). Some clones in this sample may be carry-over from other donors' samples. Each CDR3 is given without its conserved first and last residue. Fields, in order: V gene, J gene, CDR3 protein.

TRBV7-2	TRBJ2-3	ASSYRLAGHYTDTQY
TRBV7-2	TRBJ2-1	ASSLDSGGDYNEQS
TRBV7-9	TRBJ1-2	ASSLSVDSYGYT
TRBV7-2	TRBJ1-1	ASSLAQSLNTEAF
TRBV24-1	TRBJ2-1	ATLDSYNEQF
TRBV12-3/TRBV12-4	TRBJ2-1	ASSFGTAYNEQF
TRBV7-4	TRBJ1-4	ASTSGTNEKLF
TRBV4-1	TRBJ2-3	ASSHAEDTQY
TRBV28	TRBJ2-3	ASSPSGRARDTQY
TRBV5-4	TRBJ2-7	ASSRTSGIRGEQY
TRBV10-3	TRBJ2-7	AITKTSGVYEQY
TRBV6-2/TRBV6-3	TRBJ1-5	ASTEVTNKPDQPQH
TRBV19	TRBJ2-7	ASSIGLYYEQY
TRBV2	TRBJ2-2	ARDRGANTGELF
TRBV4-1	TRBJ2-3	ASSQAPLWDTQY
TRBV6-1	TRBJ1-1	ASRREVWTEAF
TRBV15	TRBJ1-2	ATSNLRDSTGYGYT
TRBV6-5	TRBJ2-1	ASSPLGAGGGNEQF
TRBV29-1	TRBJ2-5	SVEQSQETQY
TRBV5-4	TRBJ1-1	ASSSGGWNTEAF
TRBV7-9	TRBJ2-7	ASSSDRVPLEQY
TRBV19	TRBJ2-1	ASSLSAGDYNEQF
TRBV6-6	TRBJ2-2	ASSFRGRGTGELF
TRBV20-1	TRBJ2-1	SASSVNEQF
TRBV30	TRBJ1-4	AWNRQGRADEKLF
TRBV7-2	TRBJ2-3	ASSLGFQRTSVRDTQY
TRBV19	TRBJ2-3	ASSEGGYTDTQY
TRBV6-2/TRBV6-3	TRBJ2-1	ASTILAGSGEQF
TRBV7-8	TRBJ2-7	ASSPNRLAGPEEQY
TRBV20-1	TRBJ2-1	SALTGSGRYGEQF
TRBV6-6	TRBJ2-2	ASMTSGSITGELF
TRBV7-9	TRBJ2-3	ASSPREGDGPGTDTQY
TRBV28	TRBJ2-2	ASSTLRRAGDTGELF
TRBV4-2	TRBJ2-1	ASSPLSSGPEGGEQF
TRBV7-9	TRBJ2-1	ASSHTGYYNEQF
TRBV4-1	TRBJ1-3	ASSPWGVSGNTIY
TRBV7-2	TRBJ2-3	ASSQGRSTDTQY
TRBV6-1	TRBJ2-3	ASLPGTSGADTQY
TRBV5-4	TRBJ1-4	ASSIDIVATNEKLF
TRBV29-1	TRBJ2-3	SAARGTDTQY
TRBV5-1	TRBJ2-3	ASSLRAGGGDTQY
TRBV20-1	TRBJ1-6	SANVQGKNSPLH
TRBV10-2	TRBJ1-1	ASGGDLDTEAF
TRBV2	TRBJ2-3	ASSIIAGGPMDTQY
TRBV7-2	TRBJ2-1	ASSSPLGTSGYNEQF
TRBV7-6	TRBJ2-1	ASSSKSKGSEQF
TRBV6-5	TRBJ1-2	ASSYPGQGKYGYT
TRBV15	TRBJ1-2	ATSSVQGHGYT
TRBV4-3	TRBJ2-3	ASSQDLAGAGDTQY
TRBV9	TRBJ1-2	ASSETGFAYGYT
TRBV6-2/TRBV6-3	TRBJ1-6	ASSESGNRGSPLH
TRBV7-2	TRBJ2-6	ASSLRTSGPSGANVLT
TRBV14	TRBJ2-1	ASSQGGTIGNEQF
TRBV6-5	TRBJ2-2	ASSSPIGAGELF
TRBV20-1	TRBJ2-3	SARGASGDPNTQY
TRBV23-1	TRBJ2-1	ASSQSRNEQF
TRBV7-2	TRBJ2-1	ASSPRGGDYNEQF